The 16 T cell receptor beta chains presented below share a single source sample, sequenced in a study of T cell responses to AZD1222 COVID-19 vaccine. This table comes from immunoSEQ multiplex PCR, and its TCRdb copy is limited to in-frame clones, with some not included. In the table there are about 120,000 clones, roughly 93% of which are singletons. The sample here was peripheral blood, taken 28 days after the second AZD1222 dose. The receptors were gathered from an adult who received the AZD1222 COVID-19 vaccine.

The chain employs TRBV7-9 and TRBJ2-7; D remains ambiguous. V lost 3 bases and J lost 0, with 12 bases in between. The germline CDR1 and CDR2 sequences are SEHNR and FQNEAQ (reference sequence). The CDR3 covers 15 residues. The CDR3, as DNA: TGTGCCAGCAGCTTTCCGCAGACCGTCTCCTACGAGCAGTACTTC. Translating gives CASSFPQTVSYEQYF.

CDR3 region: CATSGAGGSYEQYF. DNA for the CDR3: TGTGCCACCAGCGGAGCGGGTGGCTCCTACGAGCAGTACTTC. The chain joins TRBV15 to TRBJ2-7, with D possibly TRBD2 on 6 matching bases. V dropped 5 bases and J dropped 0 bases, with 11 bases sitting between them. Germline CDR1 and CDR2: LNHNV and YYDKDF (reference sequence). The CDR3 loop spans 14 amino acids. Together with reference TRBV15 and TRBJ2-7, the CDR3 gives the full variable domain: DAMVIQNPRYQVTQFGKPVTLSCSQTLNHNVMYWYQQKSSQAPKLLFHYYDKDFNNEADTPDNFQSRRPNTSFCFLDIRSPGLGDTAMYLCATSGAGGSYEQYFGPGTRLTVT.

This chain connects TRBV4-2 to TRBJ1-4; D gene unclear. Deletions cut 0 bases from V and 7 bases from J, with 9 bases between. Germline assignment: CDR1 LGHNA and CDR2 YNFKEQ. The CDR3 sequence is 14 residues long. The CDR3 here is CASSQESGSEKLFF. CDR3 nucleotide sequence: TGTGCCAGCAGCCAAGAATCGGGTAGTGAAAAACTGTTTTTT.

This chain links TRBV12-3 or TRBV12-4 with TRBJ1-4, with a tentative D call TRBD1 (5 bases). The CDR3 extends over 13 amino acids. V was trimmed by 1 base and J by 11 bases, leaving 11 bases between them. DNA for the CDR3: TGTGCCAGCAGTTTAGGAAGAGGGGAGAAACTGTTTTTT. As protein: CASSLGRGEKLFF.

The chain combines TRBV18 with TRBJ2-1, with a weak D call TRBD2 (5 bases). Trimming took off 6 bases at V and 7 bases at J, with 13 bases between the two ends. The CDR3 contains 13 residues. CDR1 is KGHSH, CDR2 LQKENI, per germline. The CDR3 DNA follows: TGTGCCAGCTCCCGGGCGGGTGTGAATGAGCAGTTCTTC. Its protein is CASSRAGVNEQFF.

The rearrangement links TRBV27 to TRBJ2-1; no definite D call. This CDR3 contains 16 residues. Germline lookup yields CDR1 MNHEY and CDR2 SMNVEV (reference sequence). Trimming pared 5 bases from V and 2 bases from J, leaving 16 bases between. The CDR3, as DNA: TGTGCCAGCAGTCCCTCATGGCGAAGAACCTACAATGAGCAGTTCTTC. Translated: CASSPSWRRTYNEQFF.

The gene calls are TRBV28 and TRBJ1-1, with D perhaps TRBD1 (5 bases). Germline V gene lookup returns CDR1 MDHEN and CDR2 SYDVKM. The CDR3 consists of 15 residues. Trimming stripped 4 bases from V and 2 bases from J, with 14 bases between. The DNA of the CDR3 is TGTGCCAGCAGTTCCCTGGGGGTAGGAAACACTGAAGCTTTCTTT. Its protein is CASSSLGVGNTEAFF.

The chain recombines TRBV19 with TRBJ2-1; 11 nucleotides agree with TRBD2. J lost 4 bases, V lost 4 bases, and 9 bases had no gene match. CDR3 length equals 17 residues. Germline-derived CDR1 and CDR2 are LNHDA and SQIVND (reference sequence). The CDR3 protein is CASSSAGGLAVYNEQFF. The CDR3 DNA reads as TGTGCCAGTAGTAGCGCAGGGGGACTAGCGGTGTACAATGAGCAGTTCTTC.

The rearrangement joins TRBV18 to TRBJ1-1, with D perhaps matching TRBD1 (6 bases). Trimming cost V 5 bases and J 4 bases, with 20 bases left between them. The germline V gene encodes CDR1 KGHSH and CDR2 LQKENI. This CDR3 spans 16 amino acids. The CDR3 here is CASSTSTPGGGTEAFF. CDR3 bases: TGTGCCAGCTCAACCTCCACCCCCGGGGGCGGCACTGAAGCTTTCTTT.

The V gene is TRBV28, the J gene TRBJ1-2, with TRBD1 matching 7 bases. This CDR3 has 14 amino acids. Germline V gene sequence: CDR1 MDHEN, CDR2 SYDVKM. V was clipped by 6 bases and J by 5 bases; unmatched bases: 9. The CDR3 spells CASRTTGFRYGYTF. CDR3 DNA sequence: TGTGCCAGCAGGACGACAGGGTTCCGGTATGGCTACACCTTC.

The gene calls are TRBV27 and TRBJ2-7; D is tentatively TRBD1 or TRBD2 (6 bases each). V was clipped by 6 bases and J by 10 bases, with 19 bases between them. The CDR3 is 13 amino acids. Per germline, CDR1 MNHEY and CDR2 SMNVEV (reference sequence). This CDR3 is CASRTSPGGRQYF. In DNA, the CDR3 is TGTGCCAGCAGGACGTCCCCCGGGGGCCGTCAGTACTTC.

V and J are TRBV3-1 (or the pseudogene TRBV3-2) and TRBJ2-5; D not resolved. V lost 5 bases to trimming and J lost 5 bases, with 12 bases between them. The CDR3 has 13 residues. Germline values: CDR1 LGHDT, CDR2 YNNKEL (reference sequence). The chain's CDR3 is CASSSYDRETQYF. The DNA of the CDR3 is TGTGCCAGCAGCTCCTATGACCGGGAGACCCAGTACTTC.

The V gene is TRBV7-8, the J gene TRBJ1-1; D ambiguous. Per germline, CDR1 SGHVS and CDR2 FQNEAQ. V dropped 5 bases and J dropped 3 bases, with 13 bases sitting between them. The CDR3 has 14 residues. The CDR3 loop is CASSPGLMDTEAFF. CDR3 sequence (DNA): TGTGCCAGCAGCCCGGGGTTGATGGACACTGAAGCTTTCTTT.

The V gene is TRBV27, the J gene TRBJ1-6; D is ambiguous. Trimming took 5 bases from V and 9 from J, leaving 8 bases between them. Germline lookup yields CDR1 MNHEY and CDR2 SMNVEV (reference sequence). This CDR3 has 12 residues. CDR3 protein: CASSPRSSPLHF. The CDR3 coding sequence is TGTGCCAGCAGTCCCCGGAGTTCACCCCTCCACTTT.

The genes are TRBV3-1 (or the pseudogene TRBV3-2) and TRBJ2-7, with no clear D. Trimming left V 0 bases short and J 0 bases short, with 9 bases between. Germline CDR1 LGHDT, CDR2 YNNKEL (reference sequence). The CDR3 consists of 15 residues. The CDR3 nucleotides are TGTGCCAGCAGCCAAGAAGTTGCGAGCTCCTACGAGCAGTACTTC. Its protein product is CASSQEVASSYEQYF.

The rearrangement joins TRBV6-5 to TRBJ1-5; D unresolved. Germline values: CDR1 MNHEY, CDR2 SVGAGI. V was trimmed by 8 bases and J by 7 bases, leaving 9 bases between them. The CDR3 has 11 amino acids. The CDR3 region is CASGFDQPQHF. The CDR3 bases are TGTGCCAGCGGGTTCGACCAGCCCCAGCATTTT.